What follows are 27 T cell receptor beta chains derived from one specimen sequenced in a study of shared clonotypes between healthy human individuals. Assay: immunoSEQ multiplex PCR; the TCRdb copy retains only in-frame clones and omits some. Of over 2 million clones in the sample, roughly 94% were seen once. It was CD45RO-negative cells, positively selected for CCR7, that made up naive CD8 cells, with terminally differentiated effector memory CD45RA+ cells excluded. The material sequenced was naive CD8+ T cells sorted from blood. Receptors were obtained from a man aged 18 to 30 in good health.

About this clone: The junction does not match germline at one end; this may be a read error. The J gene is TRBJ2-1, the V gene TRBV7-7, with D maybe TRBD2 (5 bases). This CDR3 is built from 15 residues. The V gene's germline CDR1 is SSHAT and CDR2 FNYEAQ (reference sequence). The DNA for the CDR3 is TGTGCTAGCAGCTTAGCGTTCGTCGCCTACAATGAGCAGTTCTTC. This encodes CASSLAFVAYNEQFF. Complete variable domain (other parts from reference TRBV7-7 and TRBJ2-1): GAGVSQSPRYKVTKRGQDVTLRCDPISSHATLYWYQQALGQGPEFLTYFNYEAQPDKSGLPSDRFSAERPEGSISTLTIQRTEQRDSAMYRCASSLAFVAYNEQFFGPGTRLTVL.

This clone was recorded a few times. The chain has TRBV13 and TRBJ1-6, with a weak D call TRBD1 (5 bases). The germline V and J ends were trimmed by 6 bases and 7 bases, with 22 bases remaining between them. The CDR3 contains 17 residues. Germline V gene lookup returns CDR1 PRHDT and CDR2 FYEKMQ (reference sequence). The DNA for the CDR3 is TGTGCCAGCAGTTCCAGGCATGGGGGGATTAGGAATTCACCCCTCCACTTT. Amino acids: CASSSRHGGIRNSPLHF. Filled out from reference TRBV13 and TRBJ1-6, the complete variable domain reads AAGVIQSPRHLIKEKRETATLKCYPIPRHDTVYWYQQGPGQDPQFLISFYEKMQSDKGSIPDRFSAQQFSDYHSELNMSSLELGDSALYFCASSSRHGGIRNSPLHFGNGTRLTVT.

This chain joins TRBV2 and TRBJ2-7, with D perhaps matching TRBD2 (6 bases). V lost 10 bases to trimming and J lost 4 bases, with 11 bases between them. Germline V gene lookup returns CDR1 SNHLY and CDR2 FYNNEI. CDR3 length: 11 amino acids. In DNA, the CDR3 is TGTGCCATTGGGGCGGGATACGAGCAGTACTTC. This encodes CAIGAGYEQYF.

CDR3 in DNA: TGTGCCAGCTGGGACGGCCTGAACACTGAAGCTTTCTTT. Residues: CASWDGLNTEAFF. The chain combines TRBV6-6 with TRBJ1-1; a possible D gene is TRBD1 (5 bases). The germline V gene has CDR1 MNHNY and CDR2 SVGAGI (reference sequence). V was shortened by 8 bases and J by 0 bases, with 10 bases between the two germline ends. This CDR3 has 13 amino acids.

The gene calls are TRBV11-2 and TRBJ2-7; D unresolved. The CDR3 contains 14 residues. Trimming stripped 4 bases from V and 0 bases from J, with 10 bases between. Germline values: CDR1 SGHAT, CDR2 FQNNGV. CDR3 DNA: TGTGCCAGCAGCTCCCATGGGCCCTCCTACGAGCAGTACTTC. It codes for CASSSHGPSYEQYF. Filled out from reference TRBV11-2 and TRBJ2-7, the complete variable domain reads EAGVAQSPRYKIIEKRQSVAFWCNPISGHATLYWYQQILGQGPKLLIQFQNNGVVDDSQLPKDRFSAERLKGVDSTLKIQPAKLEDSAVYLCASSSHGPSYEQYFGPGTRLTVT.

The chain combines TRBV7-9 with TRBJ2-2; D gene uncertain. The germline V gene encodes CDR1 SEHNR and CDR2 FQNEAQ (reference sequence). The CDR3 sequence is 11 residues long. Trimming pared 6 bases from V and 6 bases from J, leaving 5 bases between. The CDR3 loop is CASSAAGELFF. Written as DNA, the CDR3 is TGTGCCAGCAGTGCAGCCGGGGAGCTGTTTTTT.

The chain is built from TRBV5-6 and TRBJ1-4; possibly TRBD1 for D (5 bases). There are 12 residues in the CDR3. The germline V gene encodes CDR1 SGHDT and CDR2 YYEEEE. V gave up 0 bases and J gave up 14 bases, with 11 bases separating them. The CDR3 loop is CASSLGGGFLFF. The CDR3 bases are TGTGCCAGCAGCTTGGGCGGGGGTTTCCTGTTTTTT.

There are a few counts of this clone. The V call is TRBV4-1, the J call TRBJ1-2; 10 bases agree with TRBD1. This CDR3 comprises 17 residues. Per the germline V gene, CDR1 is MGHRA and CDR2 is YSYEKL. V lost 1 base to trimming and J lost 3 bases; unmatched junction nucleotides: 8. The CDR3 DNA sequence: TGCGCCAGCAGCCAAGGGTACTGGGACAGGGGAGACTATGGCTACACCTTC. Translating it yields CASSQGYWDRGDYGYTF.

The CDR3 loop reads CASSRTPDYGYTF. Here the CDR3 DNA reads TGTGCCAGCAGCCGAACTCCCGACTATGGCTACACCTTC. The genes are TRBV7-9 and TRBJ1-2, with no clear D. Germline CDR1 is SEHNR and CDR2 is FQNEAQ (reference sequence). This CDR3 has 13 residues. V shed 5 bases and J shed 3 bases, with 10 bases lying between them.

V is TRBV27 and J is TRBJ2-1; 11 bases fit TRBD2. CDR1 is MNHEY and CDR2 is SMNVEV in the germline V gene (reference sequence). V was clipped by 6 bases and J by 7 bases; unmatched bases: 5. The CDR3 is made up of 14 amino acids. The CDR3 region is CASSQLAGVNEQFF. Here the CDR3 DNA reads TGTGCCAGCAGCCAACTAGCGGGGGTAAATGAGCAGTTCTTC.

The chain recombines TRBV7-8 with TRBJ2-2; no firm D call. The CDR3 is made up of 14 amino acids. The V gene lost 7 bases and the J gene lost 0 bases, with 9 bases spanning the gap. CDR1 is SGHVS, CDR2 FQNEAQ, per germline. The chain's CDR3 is CASTNSANTGELFF. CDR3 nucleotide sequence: TGTGCCAGCACCAATAGTGCGAACACCGGGGAGCTGTTTTTT.

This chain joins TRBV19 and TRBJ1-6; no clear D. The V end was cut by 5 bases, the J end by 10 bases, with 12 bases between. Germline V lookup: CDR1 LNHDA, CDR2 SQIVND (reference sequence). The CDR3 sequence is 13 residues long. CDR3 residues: CASSPGFRSPLHF. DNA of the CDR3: TGTGCCAGTAGTCCGGGGTTTAGGTCACCCCTCCACTTT.

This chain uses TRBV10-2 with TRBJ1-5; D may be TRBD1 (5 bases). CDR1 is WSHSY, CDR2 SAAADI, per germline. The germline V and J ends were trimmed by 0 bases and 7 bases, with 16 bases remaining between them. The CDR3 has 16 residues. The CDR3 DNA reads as TGCGCCAGCAGTGAGTCGCCCCCCGGGGACGGACAGCCCCAGCATTTT. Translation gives CASSESPPGDGQPQHF.

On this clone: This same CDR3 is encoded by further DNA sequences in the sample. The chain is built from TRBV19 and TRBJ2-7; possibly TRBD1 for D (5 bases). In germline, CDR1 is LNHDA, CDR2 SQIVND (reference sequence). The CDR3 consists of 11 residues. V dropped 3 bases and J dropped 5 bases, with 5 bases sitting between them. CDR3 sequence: CASSMGHEQYF. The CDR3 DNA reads TGTGCCAGTAGTATGGGGCACGAGCAGTACTTC.

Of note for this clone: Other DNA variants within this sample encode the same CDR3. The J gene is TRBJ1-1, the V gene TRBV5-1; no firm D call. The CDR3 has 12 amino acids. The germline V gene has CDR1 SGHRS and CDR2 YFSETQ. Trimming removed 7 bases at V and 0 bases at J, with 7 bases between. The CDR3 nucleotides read TGCGCCAGCTCTCTTATGAACACTGAAGCTTTCTTT. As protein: CASSLMNTEAFF.

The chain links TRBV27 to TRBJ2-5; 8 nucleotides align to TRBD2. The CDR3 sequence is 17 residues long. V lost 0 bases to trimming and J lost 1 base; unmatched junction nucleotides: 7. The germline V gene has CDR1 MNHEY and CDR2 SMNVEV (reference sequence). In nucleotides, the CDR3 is TGTGCCAGCAGTTTATCCGCGGGACTAGGGGCCCAAGAGACCCAGTACTTC. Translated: CASSLSAGLGAQETQYF.

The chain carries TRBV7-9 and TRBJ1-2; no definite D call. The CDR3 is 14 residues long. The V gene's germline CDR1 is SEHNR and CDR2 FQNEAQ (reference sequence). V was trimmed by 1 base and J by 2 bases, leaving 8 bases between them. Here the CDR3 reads CASSLVEGNYGYTF. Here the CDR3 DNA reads TGTGCCAGCAGCTTAGTTGAAGGGAACTATGGCTACACCTTC. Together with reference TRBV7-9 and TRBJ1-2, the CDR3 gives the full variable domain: DTGVSQNPRHKITKRGQNVTFRCDPISEHNRLYWYRQTLGQGPEFLTYFQNEAQLEKSRLLSDRFSAERPKGSFSTLEIQRTEQGDSAMYLCASSLVEGNYGYTFGSGTRLTVV.

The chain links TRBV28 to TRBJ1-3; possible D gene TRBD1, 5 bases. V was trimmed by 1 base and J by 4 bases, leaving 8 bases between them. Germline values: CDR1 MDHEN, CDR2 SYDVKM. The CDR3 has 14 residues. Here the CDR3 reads CASSLLGAGNTIYF. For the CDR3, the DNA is TGTGCCAGCAGTTTATTAGGGGCCGGAAACACCATATATTTT. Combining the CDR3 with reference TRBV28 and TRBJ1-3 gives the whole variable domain DVKVTQSSRYLVKRTGEKVFLECVQDMDHENMFWYRQDPGLGLRLIYFSYDVKMKEKGDIPEGYSVSREKKERFSLILESASTNQTSMYLCASSLLGAGNTIYFGEGSWLTVV.

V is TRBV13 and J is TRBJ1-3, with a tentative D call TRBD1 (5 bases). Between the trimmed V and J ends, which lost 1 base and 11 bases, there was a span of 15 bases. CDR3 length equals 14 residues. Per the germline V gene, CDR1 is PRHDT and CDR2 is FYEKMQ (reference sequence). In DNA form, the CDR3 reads TGTGCCAGCAGCTTAGAAGGGGAAATGACCCCCATATATTTT. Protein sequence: CASSLEGEMTPIYF.

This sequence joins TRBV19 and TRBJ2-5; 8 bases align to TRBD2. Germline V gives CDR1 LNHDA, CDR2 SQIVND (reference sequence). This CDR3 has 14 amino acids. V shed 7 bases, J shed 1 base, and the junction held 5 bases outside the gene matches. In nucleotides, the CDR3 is TGTGCCAGTAACATCGGGGGGGCCCAAGAGACCCAGTACTTC. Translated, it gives CASNIGGAQETQYF.

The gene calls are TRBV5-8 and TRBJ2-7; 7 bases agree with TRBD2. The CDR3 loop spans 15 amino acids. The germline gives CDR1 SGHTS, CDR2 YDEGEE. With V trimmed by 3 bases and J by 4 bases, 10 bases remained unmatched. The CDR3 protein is CASSSLWGGSYEQYF. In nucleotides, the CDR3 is TGTGCCAGCAGCTCCCTCTGGGGGGGTAGTTACGAGCAGTACTTC.

CDR3 DNA sequence: TGTGCCAGCAGTGTGGTGGTCTACAATGAGCAGTTCTTC. This codes for CASSVVVYNEQFF. The chain is built from TRBV25-1 and TRBJ2-1; D gene unclear. This CDR3 has 13 residues. V lost 4 bases to trimming and J lost 3 bases, with 7 bases between them. The germline V gene has CDR1 MGHDK and CDR2 SYGVNS.

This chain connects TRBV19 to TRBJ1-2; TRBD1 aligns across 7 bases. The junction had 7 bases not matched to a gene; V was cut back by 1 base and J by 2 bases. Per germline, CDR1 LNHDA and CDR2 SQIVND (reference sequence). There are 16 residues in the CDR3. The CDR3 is CASSIGWIQGNYGYTF. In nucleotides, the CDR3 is TGTGCCAGTAGTATAGGATGGATACAGGGGAACTATGGCTACACCTTC.

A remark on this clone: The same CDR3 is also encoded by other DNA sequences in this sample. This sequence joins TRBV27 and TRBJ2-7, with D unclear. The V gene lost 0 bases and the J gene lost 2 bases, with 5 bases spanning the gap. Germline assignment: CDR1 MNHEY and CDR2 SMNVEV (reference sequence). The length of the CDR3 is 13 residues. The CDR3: CASSLSDTYEQYF. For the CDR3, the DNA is TGTGCCAGCAGTTTATCGGATACCTACGAGCAGTACTTC.

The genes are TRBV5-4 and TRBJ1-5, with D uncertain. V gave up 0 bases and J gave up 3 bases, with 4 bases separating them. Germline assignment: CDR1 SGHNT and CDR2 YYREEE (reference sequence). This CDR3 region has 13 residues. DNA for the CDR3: TGTGCCAGCAGCTTGGATAACAATCAGCCCCAGCATTTT. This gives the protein CASSLDNNQPQHF. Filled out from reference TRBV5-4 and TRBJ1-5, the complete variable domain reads ETGVTQSPTHLIKTRGQQVTLRCSSQSGHNTVSWYQQALGQGPQFIFQYYREEENGRGNFPPRFSGLQFPNYSSELNVNALELDDSALYLCASSLDNNQPQHFGDGTRLSIL.

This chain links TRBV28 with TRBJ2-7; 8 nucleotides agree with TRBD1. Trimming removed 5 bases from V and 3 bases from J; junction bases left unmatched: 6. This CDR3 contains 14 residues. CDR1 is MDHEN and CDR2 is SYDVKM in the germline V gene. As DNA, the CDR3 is TGTGCCAGCAGTCCTCGACAGGGGTTCTACGAGCAGTACTTC. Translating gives CASSPRQGFYEQYF.

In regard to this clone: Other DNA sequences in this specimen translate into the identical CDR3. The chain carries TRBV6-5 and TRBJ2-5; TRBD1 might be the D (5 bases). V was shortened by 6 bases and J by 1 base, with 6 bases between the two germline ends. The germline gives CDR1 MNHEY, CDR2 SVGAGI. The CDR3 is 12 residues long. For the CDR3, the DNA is TGTGCCAGCAGAGACAGCCAAGAGACCCAGTACTTC. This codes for CASRDSQETQYF.